This T cell receptor beta chain emerged from a study of a mutant IDH1 vaccine in newly diagnosed glioma. Study as a whole: Vaccination began 4-6 weeks post radiotherapy alone, or with temozolomide cycles.

Time point reported: week 47, end of study. Each vaccine dose was 300 ug of mutant IDH1 20-mer peptide, with topical imiquimod. Study-level points and caveats: Apparently, pseudoprogression bore no relation to changes among the top peripheral T cell clonotypes. Vaccination induced immune responses in approximately 94% of patients.

About this clone itself: Its target is unknown.

Germline CDR1 and CDR2: SGHDN and FVKESK. The V gene lost 2 bases and the J gene lost 13 bases, with 24 bases spanning the gap. The CDR3 runs to 16 residues. The repertoire was sequenced with immunoSEQ multiplex PCR; TCRdb's copy has only in-frame clones and lacks some. The sample yields around 61,000 clones, about 79% seen once. The TCR comes from a man aged 50-59 years with glioma. This chain links TRBV14 with TRBJ2-1; D gene ambiguous. The sequences come from PBMCs, collected from a glioma patient whose treatment included an IDH1 peptide vaccine. The CDR3 loop is CASSQPWAASVGLQFF. The CDR3 DNA reads TGTGCCAGCAGCCAACCATGGGCGGCCTCGGTGGGTTTACAGTTCTTC.